The T cell receptor beta chain under discussion was sequenced for a study of shared clonotypes between healthy human individuals. The germline CDR1 and CDR2 sequences are SQVTM and ANQGSEA. The CDR3 runs to 15 residues. The junction had 10 bases not matched to a gene; V was cut back by 4 bases and J by 6 bases. Libraries were prepared by immunoSEQ multiplex PCR; TCRdb keeps only in-frame clonotypes and omits some of them. The repertoire includes under 600,000 clones, approximately 97% of them detected once, and less than 0.065% sits in the top ten. This chain links TRBV29-1 with TRBJ2-2; 8 bases agree with TRBD2. The TCR sequence derives from a woman in her twenties or thirties in good health. Sequences were obtained from naive CD4+ T cells sorted from blood. The subset was: CD45RA+ positively selected. CDR3 amino acids: CSVAGSGKPPGELFF. Written as DNA, the CDR3 is TGCAGCGTTGCGGGTAGCGGGAAACCCCCCGGGGAGCTGTTTTTT.